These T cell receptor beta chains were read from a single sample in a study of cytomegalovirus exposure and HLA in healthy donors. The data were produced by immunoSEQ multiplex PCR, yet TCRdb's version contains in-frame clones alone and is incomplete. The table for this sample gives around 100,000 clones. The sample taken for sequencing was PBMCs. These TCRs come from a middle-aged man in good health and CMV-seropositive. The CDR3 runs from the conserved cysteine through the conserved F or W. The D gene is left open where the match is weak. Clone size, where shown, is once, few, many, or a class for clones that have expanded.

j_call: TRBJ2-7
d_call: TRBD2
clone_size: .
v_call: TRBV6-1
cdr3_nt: TGTGCCAGCAGTGAAAGGGGAGGGACTACCCACTACGAGCAGTACTTC
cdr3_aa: CASSERGGTTHYEQYF

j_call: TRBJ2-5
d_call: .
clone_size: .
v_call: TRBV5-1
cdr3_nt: TGCGCCAGCAGCTCAAACCGACTACAAGAGACCCAGTACTTC
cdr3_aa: CASSSNRLQETQYF

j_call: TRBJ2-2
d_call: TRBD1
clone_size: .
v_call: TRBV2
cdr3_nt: TGTGCCAGCCAGGGGGAAAACACCGGGGAGCTGTTTTTT
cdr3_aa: CASQGENTGELFF

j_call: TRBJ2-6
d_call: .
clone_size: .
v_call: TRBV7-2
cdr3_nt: TGTGCCAGCAGCTGGGGGCCGGGGGCCAACGTCCTGACTTTC
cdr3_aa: CASSWGPGANVLTF

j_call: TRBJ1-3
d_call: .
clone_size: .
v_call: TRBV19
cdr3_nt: TGTGCCACCAAAGAGCTTGGCATTGGAGAGGGAAACACCATATATTTT
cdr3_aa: CATKELGIGEGNTIYF

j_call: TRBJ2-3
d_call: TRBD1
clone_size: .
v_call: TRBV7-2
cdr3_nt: TGTGCCAGCAGCTCCCTTGGATCTACAGGGGGAGATACGCAGTATTTT
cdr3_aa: CASSSLGSTGGDTQYF

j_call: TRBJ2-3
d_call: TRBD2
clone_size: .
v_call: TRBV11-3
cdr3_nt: TGTGCCAGCAGCTCGGGACTAGCGGGAGGTCCAGATACGCAGTATTTT
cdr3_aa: CASSSGLAGGPDTQYF

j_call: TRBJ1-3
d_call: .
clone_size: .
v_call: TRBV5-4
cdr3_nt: TGCGCCAGCAGCTTGACGGGGAATGGAAACACCATATATTTT
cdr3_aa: CASSLTGNGNTIYF

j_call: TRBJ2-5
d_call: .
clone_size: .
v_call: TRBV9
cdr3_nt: TGTGCCAGCAGCGTAGGGGATCGGGCAGGGCAACAAGAGACCCAGTACTTC
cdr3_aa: CASSVGDRAGQQETQYF

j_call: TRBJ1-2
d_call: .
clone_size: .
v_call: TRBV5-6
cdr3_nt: TGTGCCAGCAGCCCTAACCTCTATGGCTACACCTTC
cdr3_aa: CASSPNLYGYTF

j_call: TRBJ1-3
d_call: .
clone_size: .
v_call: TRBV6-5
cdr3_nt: TGTGCCAGCTCCCTTAGCCAAGCCTCTGGAAACACCATATATTTT
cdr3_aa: CASSLSQASGNTIYF

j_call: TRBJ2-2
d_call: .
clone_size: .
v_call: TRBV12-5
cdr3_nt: TGTGCTAGTGGTTTGGTCCGGGGAACCGGGGAGCTGTTTTTT
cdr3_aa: CASGLVRGTGELFF

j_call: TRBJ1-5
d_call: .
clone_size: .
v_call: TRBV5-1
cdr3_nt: TGCGCCAGCAGCAAGGACGAGGGAAGGAATCAGCCCCAGCATTTT
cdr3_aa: CASSKDEGRNQPQHF

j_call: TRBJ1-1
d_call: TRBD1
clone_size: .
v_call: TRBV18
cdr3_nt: TGTGCCAGCTCACCCTCGGACAGGGTCAAGGTCATGAACACTGAAGCTTTCTTT
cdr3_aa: CASSPSDRVKVMNTEAFF

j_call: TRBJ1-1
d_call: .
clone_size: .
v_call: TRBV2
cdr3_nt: TGTGCCAGCAGGAGCAGGGGAACACTGAACACTGAAGCTTTCTTT
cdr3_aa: CASRSRGTLNTEAFF

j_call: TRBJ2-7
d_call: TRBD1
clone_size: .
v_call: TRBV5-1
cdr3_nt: TGCGCCAGCACCCCGGGGGACAGGGAGTTCCAGCAGTACTTC
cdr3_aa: CASTPGDREFQQYF

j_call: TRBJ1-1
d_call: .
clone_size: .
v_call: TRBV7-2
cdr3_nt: TGTGCCAGCTTCCGGTTGGCTGAAGCTTTCTTT
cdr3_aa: CASFRLAEAFF

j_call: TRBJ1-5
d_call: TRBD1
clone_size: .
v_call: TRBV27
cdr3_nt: TGTGCCAGTGGACAGGGGAATCAGCCCCAGCATTTT
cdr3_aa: CASGQGNQPQHF

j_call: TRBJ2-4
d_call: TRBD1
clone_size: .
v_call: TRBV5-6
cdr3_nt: TGTGCCAGCAGCTCACCGATTTACAGGGGAGCCAAAAACATTCAGTACTTC
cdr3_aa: CASSSPIYRGAKNIQYF

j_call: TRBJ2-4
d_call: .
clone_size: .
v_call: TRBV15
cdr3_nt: TGTGCCACCAGCAGAGGGGGGGAGATAGCCAAAAACATTCAGTACTTC
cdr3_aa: CATSRGGEIAKNIQYF

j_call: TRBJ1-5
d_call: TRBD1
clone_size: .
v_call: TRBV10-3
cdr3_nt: TGTGCCATCAGTGTGGGGGGACAGGGCGGTCAGCCCCAGCATTTT
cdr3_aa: CAISVGGQGGQPQHF

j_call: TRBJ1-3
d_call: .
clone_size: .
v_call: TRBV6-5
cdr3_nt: TGTGCCAGCAGTTACGACAGGTCCTCTGGAAACACCATATATTTT
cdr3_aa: CASSYDRSSGNTIYF

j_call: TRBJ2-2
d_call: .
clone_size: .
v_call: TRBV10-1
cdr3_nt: TGCGCCAGCAGGCCCAGTCGGGGGATCACCGGGGAGCTGTTTTTT
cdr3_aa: CASRPSRGITGELFF

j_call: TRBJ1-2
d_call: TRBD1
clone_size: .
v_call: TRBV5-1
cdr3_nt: TGCGCCAGCAGCATGACAGGGTCGAATGGCTACACCTTC
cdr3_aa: CASSMTGSNGYTF

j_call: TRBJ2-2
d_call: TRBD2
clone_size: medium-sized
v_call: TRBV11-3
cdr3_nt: TGTGCCAGCAGCTTAGGGGAACCGGGACTAGCGTCCGGGGAGCTGTTTTTT
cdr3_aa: CASSLGEPGLASGELFF

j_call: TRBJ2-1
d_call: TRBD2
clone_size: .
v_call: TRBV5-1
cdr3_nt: TGCGCCAGCAGGAAGGGCGACGGGGGGAATGAGCAGTTCTTC
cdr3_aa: CASRKGDGGNEQFF

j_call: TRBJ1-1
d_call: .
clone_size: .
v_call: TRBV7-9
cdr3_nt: TGTGCCAGCAACACTGTTGGGGGGTCCGACACTGAAGCTTTCTTT
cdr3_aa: CASNTVGGSDTEAFF

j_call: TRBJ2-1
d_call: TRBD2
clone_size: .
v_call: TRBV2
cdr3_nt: TGTGCCAGCAGTGAAGCGGGAGGGTTCATCTATGAGCAGTTCTTC
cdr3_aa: CASSEAGGFIYEQFF

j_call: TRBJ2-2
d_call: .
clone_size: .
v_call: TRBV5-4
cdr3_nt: TGTGCCAGCAGCTTGGCAGGGGCGAACACCGGGGAGCTGTTTTTT
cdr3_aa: CASSLAGANTGELFF

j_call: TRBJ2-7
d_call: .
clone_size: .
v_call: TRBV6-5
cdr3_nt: TGTGCCAGCAGTTCCACCGCGGGACTCCTGACCTACGAGCAGTACTTC
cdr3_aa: CASSSTAGLLTYEQYF

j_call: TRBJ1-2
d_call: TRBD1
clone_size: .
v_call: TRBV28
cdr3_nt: TGTGCCAGCAGTTTGAGTGCAGGGGGCTATGGCTACACCTTC
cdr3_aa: CASSLSAGGYGYTF

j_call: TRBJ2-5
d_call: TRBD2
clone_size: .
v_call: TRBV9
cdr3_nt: TGTGCCAGCAGCGTACTAGCGGGAGAAGGAGAGACCCAGTACTTC
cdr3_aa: CASSVLAGEGETQYF

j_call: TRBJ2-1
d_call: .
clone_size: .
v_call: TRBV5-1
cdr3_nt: TGCGCCAGCAGCTTAGACGGTGGGAGTCGTTTAAGTGAGCAGTTCTTC
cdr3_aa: CASSLDGGSRLSEQFF

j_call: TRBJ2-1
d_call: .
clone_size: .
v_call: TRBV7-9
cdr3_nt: TGTGCCAGCAGCCCTCGGGAGAGGTCCTACAATGAGCAGTTCTTC
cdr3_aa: CASSPRERSYNEQFF

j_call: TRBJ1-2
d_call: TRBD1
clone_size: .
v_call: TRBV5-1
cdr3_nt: TGCGCCAGCAGCCGAAATTTAGCGACAGGGGAGGCAAGTGGCTACACCTTC
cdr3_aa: CASSRNLATGEASGYTF

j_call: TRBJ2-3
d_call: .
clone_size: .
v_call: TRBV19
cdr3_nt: TGTGCCAGTAGTATTCCCAAGGGACAAGGCACAGATACGCAGTATTTT
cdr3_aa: CASSIPKGQGTDTQYF

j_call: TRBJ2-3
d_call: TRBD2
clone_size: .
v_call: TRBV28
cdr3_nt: TGTGCCAGCAGCCGTTACCCTCAGCGGGAGACCAGCACAGATACGCAGTATTTT
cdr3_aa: CASSRYPQRETSTDTQYF

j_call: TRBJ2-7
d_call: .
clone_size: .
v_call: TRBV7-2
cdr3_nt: TGTGCCAGCAGCTTAGGGGCGAGCTCCCCCTACGAGCAGTACTTC
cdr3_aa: CASSLGASSPYEQYF

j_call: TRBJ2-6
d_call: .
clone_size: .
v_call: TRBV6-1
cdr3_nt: TGTGCCAGCAGATATGGGGCAGCGGGGGCCAACGTCCTGACTTTC
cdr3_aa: CASRYGAAGANVLTF

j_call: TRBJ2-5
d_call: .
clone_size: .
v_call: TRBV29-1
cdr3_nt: TGCAGCGTTGAAGTCCGGGACACCTTCCAAGAGACCCAGTACTTC
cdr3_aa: CSVEVRDTFQETQYF

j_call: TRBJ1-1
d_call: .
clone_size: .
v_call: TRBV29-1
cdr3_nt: TGCAGCGTTGATGGACAGACGAACACTGAAGCTTTCTTT
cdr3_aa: CSVDGQTNTEAFF

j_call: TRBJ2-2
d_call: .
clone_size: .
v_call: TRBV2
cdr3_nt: TGTGCCAGCAGTGACGTTACCGGGGAGCTGTTTTTT
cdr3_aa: CASSDVTGELFF

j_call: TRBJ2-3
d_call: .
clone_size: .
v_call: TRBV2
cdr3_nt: TGTGCCAGCACCCCTGGGGGCTCTTTGGCAGATACGCAGTATTTT
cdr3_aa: CASTPGGSLADTQYF

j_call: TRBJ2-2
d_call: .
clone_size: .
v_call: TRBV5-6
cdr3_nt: TGTGCCAGCAAAGTTCAGGGAACCGGGGAGCTGTTTTTT
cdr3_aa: CASKVQGTGELFF

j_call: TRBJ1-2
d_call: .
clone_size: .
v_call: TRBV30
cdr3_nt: TGTGCCTGGACCCAGGACACCAACTATGGCTACACCTTC
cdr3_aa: CAWTQDTNYGYTF

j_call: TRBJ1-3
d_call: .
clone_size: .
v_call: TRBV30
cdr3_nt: TGTGCCTGGAGTGTACGGCCAGGGCCCTCTGGAAACACCATATATTTT
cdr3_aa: CAWSVRPGPSGNTIYF

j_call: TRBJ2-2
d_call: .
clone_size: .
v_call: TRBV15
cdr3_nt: TGTGCCACCAGCAGGACAGCCTTTGACACCGGGGAGCTGTTTTTT
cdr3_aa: CATSRTAFDTGELFF

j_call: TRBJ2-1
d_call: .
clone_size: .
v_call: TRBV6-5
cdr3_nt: TGTGCCAGCAGGTCAACGGGAGACAATGAGCAGTTCTTC
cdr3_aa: CASRSTGDNEQFF

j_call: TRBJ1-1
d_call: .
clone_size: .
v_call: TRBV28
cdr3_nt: TGTGCCAGCAGCCGTTGGACAGAAAAAGCTTTCTTT
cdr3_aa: CASSRWTEKAFF

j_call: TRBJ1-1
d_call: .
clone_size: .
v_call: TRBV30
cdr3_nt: TGTGCCTGGGGCCGGGACACCCACACTGAAGCTTTCTTT
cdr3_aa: CAWGRDTHTEAFF

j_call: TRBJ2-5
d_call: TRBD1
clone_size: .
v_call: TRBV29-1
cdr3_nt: TGCAGCGTTGGCCTAGGACAGGGAAAAGAGACCCAGTACTTC
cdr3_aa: CSVGLGQGKETQYF

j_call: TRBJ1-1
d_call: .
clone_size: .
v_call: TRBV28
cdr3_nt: TGTGCCAGCAGTTTGGGGAGGAACACTGAAGCTTTCTTT
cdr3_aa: CASSLGRNTEAFF

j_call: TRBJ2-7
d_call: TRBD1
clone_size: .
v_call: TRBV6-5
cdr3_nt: TGTGCCAGCAGTTACCGCCGGGACAGGGGCTACGAGCAGTACTTC
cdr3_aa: CASSYRRDRGYEQYF